The entry below gives a single T cell receptor (beta chain) sequence along with its context. Its antigen is unidentified. This CDR3 comprises 15 residues. The V and J ends lost 0 bases and 0 bases respectively, with 6 bases between them. Germline lookup yields CDR1 MNHEY and CDR2 SVGAGI. In nominal health when sampled, donors likely had unrecorded immune exposures nonetheless. This sample was taken from a study of cytomegalovirus exposure and HLA in healthy donors. The PCR employed 60 Vbeta primers together with 13 Jbeta primers. Profiling relied on immunoSEQ multiplex PCR, and the TCRdb table lists in-frame clones only, not all of them. The table lists about 130,000 clones, around 74% of them singletons. Study results and caveats: When a later analysis compared HLA-associated TCR beta chains with equally common others, the HLA-associated chains turned out to be more clonally expanded and to have lower generation probabilities. A later analysis by the authors found several of the most significant clusters apparently linked to common viral pathogens.

The V gene is TRBV6-5, the J gene TRBJ1-3; no firm D call. This clonotype was sampled from a male donor in good health and CMV-seronegative. The sample consisted of PBMCs. In DNA form, the CDR3 reads TGTGCCAGCAGTTACTCAGCTGCCTCTGGAAACACCATATATTTT. Its protein is CASSYSAASGNTIYF.